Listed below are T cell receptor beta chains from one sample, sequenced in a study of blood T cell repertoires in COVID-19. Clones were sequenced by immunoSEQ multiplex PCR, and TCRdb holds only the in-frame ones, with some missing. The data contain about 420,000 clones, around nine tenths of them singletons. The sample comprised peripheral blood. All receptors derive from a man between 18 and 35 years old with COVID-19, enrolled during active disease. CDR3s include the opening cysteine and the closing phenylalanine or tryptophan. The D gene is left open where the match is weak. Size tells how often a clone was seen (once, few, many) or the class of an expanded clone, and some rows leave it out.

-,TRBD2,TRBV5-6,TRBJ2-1,CASSLRRLAGHNEQFF,TGTGCCAGCAGCTTGAGGCGACTAGCGGGCCACAATGAGCAGTTCTTC
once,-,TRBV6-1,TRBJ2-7,CASSETAGSSYEQYF,TGTGCCAGCAGTGAAACGGCGGGGAGCTCCTACGAGCAGTACTTC
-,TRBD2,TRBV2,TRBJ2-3,CASSGRTSQTDTQYF,TGTGCCAGCAGTGGAAGGACTAGCCAGACAGATACGCAGTATTTT
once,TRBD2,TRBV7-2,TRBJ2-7,CASSSGTTHEQYF,TGTGCCAGCAGCAGCGGGACTACCCACGAGCAGTACTTC
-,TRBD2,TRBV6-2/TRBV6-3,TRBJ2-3,CASSYAGEGDTQYF,TGTGCCAGCAGTTATGCGGGGGAGGGAGATACGCAGTATTTT
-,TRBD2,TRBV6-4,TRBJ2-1,CASSDSGGAYNEQFF,TGTGCCAGCAGTGACTCGGGGGGGGCCTACAATGAGCAGTTCTTC
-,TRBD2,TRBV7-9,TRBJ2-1,CASSLAWREGYNEQFF,TGTGCCAGCAGCTTAGCATGGCGGGAGGGGTACAATGAGCAGTTCTTC
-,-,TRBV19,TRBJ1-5,CASSMGPHQHF,TGTGCCAGTAGTATGGGCCCCCACCAGCATTTT
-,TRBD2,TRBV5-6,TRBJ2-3,CASRWGLAGERDTQYF,TGTGCCAGCAGGTGGGGGCTAGCGGGAGAGCGAGATACGCAGTATTTT
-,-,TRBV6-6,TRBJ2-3,CASSYLADTQYF,TGTGCCAGCAGCTACCTCGCGGATACGCAGTATTTT
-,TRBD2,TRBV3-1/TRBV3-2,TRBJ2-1,CASSPAGVNEQFF,TGTGCCAGCAGCCCAGCGGGAGTCAATGAGCAGTTCTTC
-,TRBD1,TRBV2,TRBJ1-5,CASSQQGANQPQHF,TGTGCCAGCAGTCAACAGGGGGCGAATCAGCCCCAGCATTTT
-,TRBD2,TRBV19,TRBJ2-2,CASRNLAGGPTWELFF,TGTGCCAGTAGAAATCTAGCGGGGGGCCCCACCTGGGAGCTGTTTTTT
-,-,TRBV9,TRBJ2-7,CASSNVQAPGEQYF,TGTGCCAGCAGCAACGTACAGGCCCCCGGCGAGCAGTACTTC
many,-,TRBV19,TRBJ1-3,CASSISSGNTIYF,TGTGCCAGTAGTATCAGCTCTGGAAACACCATATATTTT
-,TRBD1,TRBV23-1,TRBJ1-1,CASSHIRDRVFAEAFF,TGCGCCAGCAGTCACATCAGGGACAGGGTTTTCGCTGAAGCTTTCTTT
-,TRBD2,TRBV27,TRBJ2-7,CASSLLAGAYEQYF,TGTGCCAGCAGTTTACTAGCGGGTGCCTACGAGCAGTACTTC
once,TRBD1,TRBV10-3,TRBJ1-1,CAIKMGQDNTEAFF,TGTGCCATCAAAATGGGACAGGATAACACTGAAGCTTTCTTT
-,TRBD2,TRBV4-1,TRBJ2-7,CASSTISGMRYEQYF,TGCGCCAGCAGCACTATAAGCGGGATGAGGTACGAGCAGTACTTC
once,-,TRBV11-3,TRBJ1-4,CASSPDPSGEKLFF,TGTGCCAGCAGCCCCGACCCCTCGGGGGAAAAACTGTTTTTT
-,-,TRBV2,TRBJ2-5,CASSEVEKTETQYF,TGTGCCAGCAGTGAAGTAGAGAAAACGGAGACCCAGTACTTC
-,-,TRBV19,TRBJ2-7,CASSITYSYEQYF,TGTGCCAGTAGTATAACTTACTCCTACGAGCAGTACTTC
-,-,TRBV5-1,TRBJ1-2,CASSLSTGNYGYTF,TGCGCCAGCAGCTTATCGACCGGGAACTATGGCTACACCTTC
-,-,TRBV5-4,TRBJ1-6,CASSLVAGSNSPLHF,TGTGCCAGCAGCTTGGTGGCAGGTTCTAATTCACCCCTCCACTTT
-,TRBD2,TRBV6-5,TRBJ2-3,CASRETSGWAQYF,TGTGCCAGCAGAGAGACTAGCGGGTGGGCGCAGTATTTT
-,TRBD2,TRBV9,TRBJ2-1,CASSVQGLAVEQFF,TGTGCCAGCAGCGTACAGGGACTAGCCGTTGAGCAGTTCTTC
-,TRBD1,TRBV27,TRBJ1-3,CASSSTGTKDTIYF,TGTGCCAGCAGTTCGACAGGGACGAAGGACACCATATATTTT
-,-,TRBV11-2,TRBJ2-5,CASSSIPGREYQETQYF,TGTGCCAGCAGCTCAATTCCGGGACGGGAGTACCAAGAGACCCAGTACTTC
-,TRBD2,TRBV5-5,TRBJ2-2,CASSRLAGERTGELFF,TGTGCCAGCAGCCGACTAGCGGGGGAACGCACCGGGGAGCTGTTTTTT
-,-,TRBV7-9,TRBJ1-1,CASSLQSQTEAFF,TGTGCCAGCAGCTTACAAAGCCAAACTGAAGCTTTCTTT
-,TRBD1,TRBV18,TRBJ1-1,CASSPDRVGTEAFF,TGTGCCAGCTCTCCCGACAGGGTTGGGACTGAAGCTTTCTTT
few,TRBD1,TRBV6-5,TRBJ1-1,CASSYPGQGGEAFF,TGTGCCAGCAGTTACCCAGGACAGGGGGGTGAAGCTTTCTTT
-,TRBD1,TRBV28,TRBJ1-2,CASSSGQGLGYTF,TGTGCCAGCAGCTCGGGACAGGGTCTTGGCTACACCTTC
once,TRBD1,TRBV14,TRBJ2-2,CASSQEQGITGELFF,TGTGCCAGCAGCCAAGAACAGGGGATTACCGGGGAGCTGTTTTTT
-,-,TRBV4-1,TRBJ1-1,CASSRPGVGRAFF,TGCGCCAGCAGCCGTCCCGGAGTTGGGAGGGCTTTCTTT
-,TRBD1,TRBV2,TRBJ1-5,CASSVDRGGNQPQHF,TGTGCCAGCAGTGTCGACAGGGGAGGCAATCAGCCCCAGCATTTT
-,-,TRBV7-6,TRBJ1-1,CASSLAGLMNTEAFF,TGTGCCAGCAGCTTAGCGGGACTGATGAACACTGAAGCTTTCTTT
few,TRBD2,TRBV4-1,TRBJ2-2,CASSPSGGAITGELFF,TGCGCCAGCAGCCCTAGCGGGGGGGCAATCACCGGGGAGCTGTTTTTT
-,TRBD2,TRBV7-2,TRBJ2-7,CASQRHGTSGYEQYF,TGTGCCAGCCAGAGACACGGGACTAGCGGCTACGAGCAGTACTTC
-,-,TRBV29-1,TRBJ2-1,CSVGQAYNEQFF,TGCAGCGTTGGGCAGGCCTACAATGAGCAGTTCTTC
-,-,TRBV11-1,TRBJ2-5,CASSLSRAGSETQYF,TGTGCCAGCAGCTTAAGCCGGGCAGGGTCGGAGACCCAGTACTTC
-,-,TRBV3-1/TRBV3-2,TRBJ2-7,CASSLSLYGTYEQYF,TGTGCCAGCAGCCTCAGTCTGTACGGGACCTACGAGCAGTACTTC
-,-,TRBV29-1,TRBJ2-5,CSVPGPRGETQYF,TGCAGCGTTCCCGGTCCCCGGGGGGAGACCCAGTACTTC
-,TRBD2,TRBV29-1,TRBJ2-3,CSAAGTSGDSDTQYF,TGCAGCGCAGCGGGGACTAGCGGGGATTCAGATACGCAGTATTTT
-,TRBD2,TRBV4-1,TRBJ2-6,CASSQVGLAVTSGANVLTF,TGCGCCAGCAGCCAAGTCGGACTAGCGGTAACCTCTGGGGCCAACGTCCTGACTTTC
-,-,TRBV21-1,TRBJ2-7,CASSATYEQYF,TGTGCCAGCAGCGCGACCTACGAGCAGTACTTC